One and the same sample provided the 29 T cell receptor beta chains below, sequenced in a study of molecular identifiers for immune sequencing clone quantification. TCRdb processed the PCR reads anew with MiXCR; each CDR3 protein has one entry. Here the sample spans a few hundred thousand distinct CDR3 sequences, under 30% being singletons. Source material: naive CD8+ T cells from blood, with Jurkat cell RNA spiked in. Regarding subset: FACS-sorted CD8+CD4-CCR7+CD45RA+ naive T cells. All receptors derive from a human donor in good health. Some libraries in this study had Jurkat cell RNA spiked in.

On this clonotype itself: A read error is possible here, since a much larger clone lies one base away. This sequence joins TRBV5-1 and TRBJ2-3; no clear D. The germline V gene has CDR1 SGHRS and CDR2 YFSETQ. The CDR3 loop spans 14 amino acids. V was cut by 3 bases and J by 2 bases, with 10 bases left in between. CDR3 sequence (DNA): TGCGCCAGCAGCTGGGTAGGAATCACAGATACGCAGTATTTT. Protein: CASSWVGITDTQYF.

This clonotype was recorded a few times. This rearrangement joins TRBV2 to TRBJ2-5; 9 bases map to TRBD2. The CDR3 length is 15 residues. The ends lost 7 bases at V and 2 bases at J; junction bases unmatched: 8. Germline CDR1 and CDR2: SNHLY and FYNNEI. The CDR3 sequence: CASILLAGDQETQYF. CDR3 nucleotides: TGTGCCAGCATCCTATTAGCGGGAGATCAAGAGACCCAGTACTTC. Based on the CDR3 plus reference TRBV2 and TRBJ2-5, the full variable domain is EPEVTQTPSHQVTQMGQEVILRCVPISNHLYFYWYRQILGQKVEFLVSFYNNEISEKSEIFDDQFSVERPDGSNFTLKIRSTKLEDSAMYFCASILLAGDQETQYFGPGTRLLVL.

The chain couples TRBV7-9 to TRBJ1-6; the D gene is possibly TRBD1 (5 bases). V was shortened by 3 bases and J by 9 bases, with 12 bases between the two germline ends. There are 14 residues in the CDR3. Germline CDR1 SEHNR, CDR2 FQNEAQ (reference sequence). The CDR3 region is CASSFDSIGSPLHF. CDR3 coding DNA: TGTGCCAGCAGCTTCGACAGTATCGGTTCACCCCTCCACTTT.

About this clonotype itself: One base away lies a much larger clone, so this may be a sequencing read error. The V and J genes are TRBV14 and TRBJ2-7; 8 bases agree with TRBD2. The CDR3 sequence is 15 residues long. The J segment lost 0 bases and the V segment lost 4 bases, leaving 5 bases of the junction unmatched. Germline V gives CDR1 SGHDN, CDR2 FVKESK. CDR3 region: CASSPIRGGSYEQYF. Written as DNA, the CDR3 is TGTGCCAGCAGCCCGATCCGGGGGGGCTCCTACGAGCAGTACTTC.

Many counts were recorded for this clonotype. The chain recombines TRBV7-9 with TRBJ1-4, with D unresolved. CDR1 SEHNR and CDR2 FQNEAQ come from the germline V gene (reference sequence). CDR3 length: 16 residues. Trimming pared 1 base from V and 4 bases from J, leaving 13 bases between. CDR3 sequence (DNA): TGTGCCAGCAGCTTAGTGACCGAGAATTTTAATGAAAAACTGTTTTTT. Protein: CASSLVTENFNEKLFF.

In this sample, this clonotype turned up many times. The chain carries TRBV7-9 and TRBJ2-6; D possibly corresponds to TRBD1 (6 bases). The V end lost 4 bases, the J end lost 4 bases, and 14 bases lay between the germline ends. CDR3 length: 16 residues. Germline lookup yields CDR1 SEHNR and CDR2 FQNEAQ (reference sequence). The chain's CDR3 is CASSSLTGSGANVLTF. The DNA of the CDR3 is TGTGCCAGCAGCTCCCTTACAGGGTCCGGGGCCAACGTCCTGACTTTC.

This clonotype has just a few counts. The V gene is TRBV5-8, the J gene TRBJ2-2; weak D call: TRBD1 (6 bases). Germline CDR1 reads SGHTS; CDR2 reads YDEGEE. Trimming removed 4 bases from V and 6 bases from J, with 16 bases in between. This CDR3 region has 15 residues. DNA of the CDR3: TGTGCCAGCAGCCTGCCCCCGAGGGGGTCCGGGGAGCTGTTTTTT. Its protein product is CASSLPPRGSGELFF.

This clonotype was detected ten times or more. The chain uses TRBV5-1 and TRBJ1-1; 9 bases match TRBD1. This CDR3 region has 17 residues. The trim removed 0 bases at V and 3 bases at J, leaving 9 bases unmatched. Germline CDR1 reads SGHRS; CDR2 reads YFSETQ. In nucleotides, the CDR3 is TGCGCCAGCAGCTTGGTACGGGGACAGGGTATGTACACTGAAGCTTTCTTT. Amino acids: CASSLVRGQGMYTEAFF.

This clonotype was recorded at least ten times. J is TRBJ2-7 and V is TRBV20-1, with 7 bases identical to TRBD2. The CDR3 sequence is 14 residues long. Germline values: CDR1 DFQATT, CDR2 SNEGSKA (reference sequence). Trimming at V came to 0 bases and at J to 5 bases, leaving 7 bases not matched to a gene. CDR3 loop: CSARDQALADEQYF. CDR3 sequence (DNA): TGCAGTGCTAGAGATCAAGCCCTAGCGGACGAGCAGTACTTC.

The chain has TRBV7-9 and TRBJ1-4, with D hard to call. The CDR3 runs to 13 residues. CDR1 and CDR2 from the germline V gene are SEHNR and FQNEAQ (reference sequence). Trimming removed 2 bases at V and 5 bases at J, with 6 bases between. DNA of the CDR3: TGTGCCAGCAGCTTATCCCCGAATGAAAAACTGTTTTTT. Encoded protein: CASSLSPNEKLFF.

This clonotype has at least ten counts. Here the CDR3 reads CASSQVDTQYF. CDR3 DNA: TGCGCCAGCAGCCAGGTAGATACGCAGTATTTT. The V call is TRBV4-1, the J call TRBJ2-3; no definite D call. V dropped 3 bases and J dropped 5 bases, with 3 bases sitting between them. This CDR3 is 11 amino acids long. From germline, CDR1 is MGHRA and CDR2 YSYEKL.

CDR3: CAISSGGAVDTQYF. CDR3 nucleotides: TGTGCCATCAGTAGCGGGGGGGCGGTAGATACGCAGTATTTT. V usage is TRBV10-3 and J usage is TRBJ2-3, with TRBD2 matching 10 bases. The trim removed 5 bases at V and 5 bases at J, leaving 4 bases unmatched. The germline V gene encodes CDR1 ENHRY and CDR2 SYGVKD. The CDR3 spans 14 residues.

This clonotype has ten or more counts. This chain uses TRBV29-1 with TRBJ1-1; the D is unclear. The ends were cut back, 8 bases at V and 2 bases at J, with 12 bases in the middle. Germline V lookup: CDR1 SQVTM, CDR2 ANQGSEA. CDR3 size: 12 residues. CDR3 in amino acids: CSSRTHNTEAFF. DNA for the CDR3: TGCAGCTCCCGAACCCATAACACTGAAGCTTTCTTT. Using reference TRBV29-1 and TRBJ1-1 for the parts outside the CDR3, the full variable domain is SAVISQKPSRDICQRGTSLTIQCQVDSQVTMMFWYRQQPGQSLTLIATANQGSEATYESGFVIDKFPISRPNLTFSTLTVSNMSPEDSSIYLCSSRTHNTEAFFGQGTRLTVV.

This chain joins TRBV24-1 and TRBJ2-3; D remains ambiguous. CDR3 size: 13 residues. Germline CDR1 and CDR2: KGHDR and SFDVKD. V was shortened by 5 bases and J by 0 bases, with 5 bases between the two germline ends. CDR3: CATSVRSTDTQYF. The CDR3 coding sequence is TGTGCCACCAGTGTCAGAAGCACAGATACGCAGTATTTT.

At least ten counts were recorded for this clonotype. The chain couples TRBV9 to TRBJ2-3, with TRBD1 identical over 11 bases. The CDR3 loop spans 17 amino acids. J was trimmed by 2 bases and V by 4 bases; bases with no gene match: 9. The germline V gene encodes CDR1 SGDLS and CDR2 YYNGEE. The CDR3 is CASSPRRTGGITDTQYF. CDR3 in DNA: TGTGCCAGCAGCCCTCGTCGGACAGGGGGCATCACAGATACGCAGTATTTT.

With respect to this clonotype: A much larger clone differs from this one at a single base, so this may be a read error. It is likely a read error, because the conserved phenylalanine at the end of the CDR3 is missing. This chain uses TRBV6-2 or TRBV6-3 with TRBJ2-7, with D possibly matching TRBD2 (6 bases). Trimming removed 7 bases from V and 5 bases from J, with 21 bases in between. The CDR3 contains 15 residues. Germline V gives CDR1 MNHEY, CDR2 SVGEGT. The CDR3 here is CASTHARLARDEQYI. DNA for the CDR3: TGTGCCAGCACCCATGCCCGGCTAGCGCGGGACGAGCAGTACATC.

This clonotype was recorded a few times. This sequence joins TRBV30 and TRBJ2-7, with a weak D call TRBD2 (5 bases). Trimming cost V 5 bases and J 3 bases, with 17 bases left between them. CDR1 and CDR2 from the germline V gene are GTSNPN and SVGIG (reference sequence). The CDR3 sequence is 14 residues long. CDR3 coding DNA: TGTGCCTGGGCGGACTTGCTGAAAGGCTACGAGCAGTACTTC. Protein sequence: CAWADLLKGYEQYF.

The chain carries TRBV12-5 and TRBJ2-7; D uncertain. Trimming took 7 bases from V and 2 from J, leaving 12 bases between them. CDR3 length: 13 residues. Germline CDR1 LGHNT, CDR2 FRNRAP. CDR3 sequence: CASAMDQAYEQYF. The CDR3 DNA follows: TGTGCTAGTGCCATGGACCAGGCCTACGAGCAGTACTTC.

The CDR3 DNA sequence: TGCAGCGCCGTTAGGATAGCGAATGGGAGCACAGATACGCAGTATTTT. It translates to CSAVRIANGSTDTQYF. The chain joins TRBV29-1 to TRBJ2-3, with D perhaps TRBD2 (5 bases). Trimming stripped 7 bases from V and 0 bases from J, with 20 bases between. This CDR3 has 16 amino acids. Germline V CDR1 and CDR2: SQVTM, ANQGSEA.

This clonotype was recorded a few times. The V call is TRBV6-5, the J call TRBJ1-4, with D tentatively TRBD1 (5 bases). V was shortened by 8 bases and J by 0 bases, with 10 bases between the two germline ends. CDR3 length: 14 amino acids. The germline V gene has CDR1 MNHEY and CDR2 SVGAGI. The CDR3 region has the DNA TGTGCCAGCCGCTCGGGGGCAACTAATGAAAAACTGTTTTTT. Its translation is CASRSGATNEKLFF.

V is TRBV12-3 or TRBV12-4 and J is TRBJ2-5; 9 nucleotides line up with TRBD2. The J segment lost 5 bases and the V segment lost 6 bases, leaving 4 bases of the junction unmatched. This CDR3 spans 13 amino acids. The CDR3 reads CASRRGGFETQYF. CDR3 in DNA: TGTGCCAGCAGGCGGGGGGGCTTCGAGACCCAGTACTTC.

The table lists this clonotype with a few counts. This chain connects TRBV6-5 to TRBJ2-3; tentatively, D is TRBD2 (6 bases). There are 11 residues in the CDR3. Germline values: CDR1 MNHEY, CDR2 SVGAGI. Trimming pared 6 bases from V and 10 bases from J, leaving 11 bases between. The CDR3 DNA sequence: TGTGCCAGCAGGTACCGGGACTCGCAGTATTTT. Translating gives CASRYRDSQYF.

The J gene is TRBJ2-7, the V gene TRBV28; 13 bases fit TRBD2. Germline V CDR1 and CDR2: MDHEN, SYDVKM. After removal of 8 bases from V and 0 bases from J, the junction contained 16 bases not matched to a gene. CDR3 length: 19 amino acids. The CDR3 sequence: CASLGLGGLAGSNSYEQYF. The CDR3 region has the DNA TGTGCCAGCCTAGGGTTGGGGGGACTAGCGGGAAGCAACTCCTACGAGCAGTACTTC. The entire variable domain, with the rest obtained from reference TRBV28 and TRBJ2-7, is as follows: DVKVTQSSRYLVKRTGEKVFLECVQDMDHENMFWYRQDPGLGLRLIYFSYDVKMKEKGDIPEGYSVSREKKERFSLILESASTNQTSMYLCASLGLGGLAGSNSYEQYFGPGTRLTVT.

This clonotype appeared many times. V gene TRBV29-1 combines with J gene TRBJ1-1, with 7 bases lining up with TRBD1. The CDR3 spans 14 residues. Germline assignment: CDR1 SQVTM and CDR2 ANQGSEA. With 4 bases clipped from V and 0 bases from J, the junction kept 5 bases outside the gene matches. The CDR3 loop reads CSVVDRDMNTEAFF. CDR3 coding DNA: TGCAGCGTTGTTGACAGGGACATGAACACTGAAGCTTTCTTT. Complete variable domain (other parts from reference TRBV29-1 and TRBJ1-1): SAVISQKPSRDICQRGTSLTIQCQVDSQVTMMFWYRQQPGQSLTLIATANQGSEATYESGFVIDKFPISRPNLTFSTLTVSNMSPEDSSIYLCSVVDRDMNTEAFFGQGTRLTVV.

The table lists this clonotype with a few counts. The chain employs TRBV12-3 or TRBV12-4 and TRBJ1-5; D might be TRBD1 (6 bases). The V gene lost 5 bases and the J gene lost 0 bases, with 14 bases spanning the gap. The CDR3 spans 16 residues. CDR3 DNA: TGTGCCAGCAGTCCACAGGGTCCAAGTAGCAATCAGCCCCAGCATTTT. The encoded protein is CASSPQGPSSNQPQHF.

This clonotype was found a few times. The V call is TRBV6-2 or TRBV6-3, the J call TRBJ2-3; D gene ambiguous. V lost 11 bases and J lost 4, with 16 bases in between. The CDR3 runs 13 residues. The germline CDR1 and CDR2 sequences are MNHEY and SVGEGT. The CDR3 nucleotides read TGTGCCCACTCGGTGGGATCGTCAGATACGCAGTATTTT. Translating it yields CAHSVGSSDTQYF.

This clonotype was recorded many times. The rearrangement uses TRBV11-2 and TRBJ2-7, with 8 nucleotides matching TRBD1. The V gene end was trimmed by 5 bases and the J gene end by 6 bases; junction bases not matched to a gene: 9. The CDR3 consists of 14 residues. Germline V gives CDR1 SGHAT, CDR2 FQNNGV. CDR3 DNA sequence: TGTGCCAGCAGCGAAGAACGGACAGGGCCCGAGCAGTACTTC. Its translation: CASSEERTGPEQYF.

This clonotype was seen only a few times. V gene TRBV5-1 combines with J gene TRBJ2-5; D call uncertain. This CDR3 contains 14 residues. Germline lookup yields CDR1 SGHRS and CDR2 YFSETQ. Trimming pared 0 bases from V and 0 bases from J, leaving 6 bases between. The CDR3 DNA follows: TGCGCCAGCAGCTTGGAAAACGACCAAGAGACCCAGTACTTC. Translated: CASSLENDQETQYF.

This clonotype was seen ten or more times. This rearrangement joins TRBV30 to TRBJ2-7; D ambiguous. Germline V gene data show CDR1 as GTSNPN and CDR2 as SVGIG (reference sequence). This CDR3 contains 12 residues. V lost 1 base and J 0 bases, leaving 4 bases between the germline ends. The CDR3 nucleotides are TGTGCCTGGAGTGCGGACTCCTACGAGCAGTACTTC. Protein sequence: CAWSADSYEQYF.